This is a list of T cell receptor beta chains from one sample in a study of blood T cell repertoires in COVID-19. The repertoire was sequenced with immunoSEQ multiplex PCR; TCRdb's copy has only in-frame clones and lacks some. The table includes roughly 410,000 clones, roughly nine tenths detected once. The sequencing input was peripheral blood. The receptors shown here come from a man aged 35 to 55 with acute or convalescent COVID-19. Each CDR3 is given with its conserved first and last residue. The D gene is left open where the match is weak. Expanded clones are given a class, and other clones once, few, many or no size at all.

D	V	size	J	DNA	CDR3
NA	TRBV7-9	NA	TRBJ1-1	TGTGCCAGCACCAAACTTAACAGGGCTACTGAAGCTTTCTTT	CASTKLNRATEAFF
TRBD1	TRBV6-6	NA	TRBJ1-5	TGTGCCAGCAGTACGGACAGGGGAGGTCAGCCCCAGCATTTT	CASSTDRGGQPQHF
NA	TRBV7-9	NA	TRBJ2-1	TGTGCCAGCAGCGCCAGGTCGAGCTCCTACAATGAGCAGTTCTTC	CASSARSSSYNEQFF
NA	TRBV19	NA	TRBJ1-1	TGTGCCAGTAGTATCGCAGATCCGTCCACTGAAGCTTTCTTT	CASSIADPSTEAFF
NA	TRBV7-9	NA	TRBJ1-1	TGTGCCAGCAGCTTAGACAGAAACACTGAAGCTTTCTTT	CASSLDRNTEAFF
TRBD1	TRBV4-1	NA	TRBJ2-7	TGCGCCAGCAGCCACGACAGGGGGTACGAGCAGTACTTC	CASSHDRGYEQYF
TRBD2	TRBV6-5	NA	TRBJ2-3	TGTGCCAGCAGTTCTAGCGGGGGGCCAACAGATACGCAGTATTTT	CASSSSGGPTDTQYF
TRBD2	TRBV4-3	once	TRBJ2-5	TGCGCCAGCAGCCCCCAGCGGGGACAAGAGACCCAGTACTTC	CASSPQRGQETQYF
NA	TRBV4-1	NA	TRBJ2-1	TGCGCCAGCAGCCAAGAAGCTTGGAATGAGCAGTTCTTC	CASSQEAWNEQFF
NA	TRBV6-5	NA	TRBJ2-7	TGTGCCAGCAGTCGCTCGACAGTATCCTACGAGCAGTACTTC	CASSRSTVSYEQYF
TRBD1	TRBV19	NA	TRBJ2-7	TGTGCCAGTAGTACAGGACAGGGTGGTTACGAGCAGTACTTC	CASSTGQGGYEQYF
TRBD1	TRBV18	NA	TRBJ2-1	TGTGCCAGCTCGCCCGGGACAGGGGGCCTCAATGAGCAGTTCTTC	CASSPGTGGLNEQFF
TRBD2	TRBV6-1	NA	TRBJ2-5	TGTGCCAGCAGTGAAGTTGTTAGCGGGGGGGCGGAGACCCAGTACTTC	CASSEVVSGGAETQYF
NA	TRBV6-1	NA	TRBJ2-7	TGTGCCAGCAGTGAAGCGCTCAGGGTTGGGGAGCAGTACTTC	CASSEALRVGEQYF
NA	TRBV11-2	NA	TRBJ2-2	TGTGCCAGCAACGGGGACGGGAGGAACACCGGGGAGCTGTTTTTT	CASNGDGRNTGELFF
NA	TRBV21-1	NA	TRBJ1-5	TGTGCCAGCAGCAACTCATCGGACTGGACAGGGTGCTTCAATCAGCCCCAGCATTTT	CASSNSSDWTGCFNQPQHF
NA	TRBV9	NA	TRBJ1-6	TGTGCCAGCAGCGCGGTAAAATCTAATTCACCCCTCCACTTT	CASSAVKSNSPLHF
NA	TRBV24-1	NA	TRBJ2-1	TGTGCCACCAGTGATAGTTCCCAGAATGAGCAGTTCTTC	CATSDSSQNEQFF
NA	TRBV6-5	once	TRBJ2-5	TGTGCCAGCAGTATTTCTCAAGAGACCCAGTACTTC	CASSISQETQYF
TRBD2	TRBV19	NA	TRBJ2-1	TGTGCCAGTAACCAACTAGCGGGAAGCAGGAATGAGCAGTTCTTC	CASNQLAGSRNEQFF
NA	TRBV7-3	NA	TRBJ2-3	TGTGCCAGCAGCCCCCTGGCCACAGATACGCAGTATTTT	CASSPLATDTQYF
NA	TRBV5-6	NA	TRBJ2-7	TGTGCCAGCAGTTCGTGGCTCGGGACTCCATACGAGCAGTACTTC	CASSSWLGTPYEQYF
NA	TRBV7-8	NA	TRBJ1-5	TGTGCCAGCAGCAATAACAGGGAATTTCAGCCCCAGCATTTT	CASSNNREFQPQHF
NA	TRBV18	NA	TRBJ1-1	TGTGCCAGCTCACCGGAGGTCCCCAGAAGGAACACTGAAGCTTTCTTT	CASSPEVPRRNTEAFF
TRBD1	TRBV4-1	NA	TRBJ2-7	TGCGCCAGCAGCCAAGATGGGGGACAGGACTCCTACGAGCAGTACTTC	CASSQDGGQDSYEQYF
TRBD2	TRBV7-9	NA	TRBJ2-7	TGTGCCAGCAGCCAAAATCGACTAGCGGGGAGCTCCTACGAGCAGTACTTC	CASSQNRLAGSSYEQYF
NA	TRBV6-2/TRBV6-3	NA	TRBJ2-5	TGTGCCAGCAGTTCTCCGGGGACAATAAAAGGGATCCAAGAGACCCAGTACTTC	CASSSPGTIKGIQETQYF